This T cell receptor (beta chain) was sequenced in a study of CXCR3-negative and CXCR3-positive naive CD8 T cells. Study at large: Libraries each contributed about 1.5 +/- 0.3 million TRB reads, for roughly 140 million in total. Overall study findings and caveats: Naive CXCR3-negative cells resembled naive CXCR3-positive cells in TRBV-TRBJ usage; memory cells differed. The study found comparably high diversity in both naive subsets and much lower diversity in memory CD8+ cells.

The libraries of TRB cDNA were prepared using 5' RACE with UMI labels. Following a re-call of the 5' RACE reads, TCRdb has one entry per CDR3 protein and lacks DNA. Found here are roughly 41,000 distinct CDR3 sequences; the top ten clones hold more than 7%. On this clonotype: Its target is not known.

This CDR3 has 13 amino acids. CDR1 and CDR2 from the germline V gene are SQVTM and ANQGSEA. Sequencing was done on a sample of memory CD8+ T cells from blood. This clonotype was obtained from a human donor in good health. Some clones in this sample may be carry-over from other donors' samples. V gene TRBV29-1 combines with J gene TRBJ2-7; TCRdb calls TRBD1, which cannot be checked without DNA. CDR3 region: CSVGGQGAYEQYF.